This is a list of T cell receptor beta chains from one sample in a study of T cell repertoires in cytomegalovirus infection. The antigens of these receptors remain unknown. TCRdb ran MiXCR on the reads and lists one entry per CDR3 protein. In the table there are roughly 570,000 distinct CDR3 sequences, approximately 40% of which are singletons. Sequenced here: cultured PBMCs, sampled from culture after CMV antigen stimulation. These receptors all stem from a human donor in good health (CMV status not recorded). Some clones in this sample may be carry-over from other donors' samples. Both conserved end residues are part of each CDR3. A D gene is named only where the DNA matches it firmly. Rows may omit the clone size; those that give it use once, few, many or a size class.

D	size	V	J	CDR3	DNA
TRBD2	.	TRBV2	TRBJ2-3	CASSVRGSSTDTQYF	TGTGCCAGCAGTGTTCGCGGGAGTAGCACAGATACGCAGTATTTT
.	many	TRBV7-2	TRBJ2-2	CASSLAFATGELFF	TGTGCCAGCAGCTTAGCTTTCGCTACCGGGGAGCTGTTTTTT
.	few	TRBV7-2	TRBJ2-1	CASSLSSEYNEQFF	TGTGCCAGCAGCTTATCATCGGAGTACAATGAGCAGTTCTTC
TRBD1	few	TRBV14	TRBJ2-5	CASSQNRGATGETQYF	TGTGCCAGCAGCCAGAACAGGGGGGCGACTGGGGAGACCCAGTACTTC
.	few	TRBV27	TRBJ1-5	CASSPQAVVHQPQHF	TGTGCCAGCAGTCCGCAGGCTGTGGTACATCAGCCCCAGCATTTT
TRBD1	once	TRBV6-2/TRBV6-3	TRBJ2-7	CASSKGGQGIKQYF	TGTGCCAGCAGTAAGGGGGGACAGGGGATAAAGCAGTACTTC
.	once	TRBV27	TRBJ1-1	CASSRVTGWVGNTEAFF	TGTGCCAGCAGTCGCGTAACAGGGTGGGTGGGGAACACTGAAGCTTTCTTT
.	many	TRBV7-8	TRBJ1-4	CASSSGRTNNEKLFF	TGTGCCAGCAGCTCCGGACGGACAAATAATGAAAAACTGTTTTTT
.	.	TRBV6-1	TRBJ2-3	CASSPGQNPHLTDTQYF	TGTGCCAGCAGCCCCGGACAGAACCCACATCTCACAGATACGCAGTATTTT
TRBD2	.	TRBV7-2	TRBJ2-7	CASAPTSGFYEQYF	TGTGCCAGCGCTCCGACTAGCGGGTTTTACGAGCAGTACTTC
.	.	TRBV7-8	TRBJ2-2	CASSPRVPPNTGELFF	TGTGCCAGCAGCCCCCGTGTGCCCCCGAACACCGGGGAGCTGTTTTTT
.	.	TRBV4-1	TRBJ2-6	CASSPSATRSGANVLTF	TGCGCCAGCAGCCCCTCGGCGACCCGCTCTGGGGCCAACGTCCTGACTTTC
.	.	TRBV18	TRBJ2-3	CASSAFGPPDTQYF	TGTGCCAGCTCGGCGTTCGGCCCCCCAGATACGCAGTATTTT
.	few	TRBV7-9	TRBJ2-2	CASSLGDTATGELFF	TGTGCCAGCAGCTTAGGGGACACCGCCACCGGGGAGCTGTTTTTT
TRBD1	few	TRBV10-3	TRBJ2-1	CAISGPGTGGDEQFF	TGTGCCATCAGTGGTCCCGGGACAGGGGGAGATGAGCAGTTCTTC
TRBD1	.	TRBV20-1	TRBJ1-4	CSARTGEIENFF	TGCAGTGCAAGGACAGGGGAGATTGAAAACTTTTTT
TRBD2	few	TRBV6-2/TRBV6-3	TRBJ2-7	CASSYSGRTSGRAIYEQYF	TGTGCCAGCAGTTACTCGGGGCGAACGAGCGGGAGGGCCATCTACGAGCAGTACTTC
.	.	TRBV5-6	TRBJ2-2	CASSLGPHLGSGELFF	TGTGCCAGCAGCCTCGGACCCCACCTGGGGAGCGGGGAGCTGTTTTTT
.	.	TRBV20-1	TRBJ1-2	CSAKGNFGYTF	TGCAGTGCTAAAGGGAATTTTGGCTACACCTTC
TRBD2	.	TRBV2	TRBJ2-1	CASSGTSSYNEQFF	TGTGCCAGCAGCGGGACTAGCTCCTACAATGAGCAGTTCTTC
TRBD1	.	TRBV2	TRBJ1-5	CASSDVGQGPQHF	TGTGCCAGCAGTGATGTGGGACAGGGTCCCCAGCATTTT
TRBD2	.	TRBV12-3/TRBV12-4	TRBJ2-2	CASSNGGAFGGELFF	TGTGCCAGCAGTAACGGGGGGGCCTTCGGCGGGGAGCTGTTTTTT
.	few	TRBV6-1	TRBJ2-3	CATKARGPTDTQYF	TGTGCCACCAAGGCGCGGGGGCCCACAGATACGCAGTATTTT
.	few	TRBV6-6	TRBJ1-1	CASSSSLGGGDTEAFF	TGTGCCAGCAGCTCCTCGTTAGGGGGTGGGGACACTGAAGCTTTCTTT
.	once	TRBV19	TRBJ2-3	CASRDSPSTDTQYF	TGTGCCAGTAGGGACAGTCCTAGCACAGATACGCAGTATTTT
.	.	TRBV6-2/TRBV6-3	TRBJ2-7	CASSRDQRYEQYF	TGTGCCAGCAGCCGGGACCAACGCTACGAGCAGTACTTC
TRBD2	few	TRBV10-3	TRBJ2-1	CAISVTSGSNEQFF	TGTGCCATCAGTGTAACTAGCGGGAGCAATGAGCAGTTCTTC
.	few	TRBV12-3/TRBV12-4	TRBJ2-2	CAHKGTGELFF	TGTGCCCATAAGGGAACCGGGGAGCTGTTTTTT